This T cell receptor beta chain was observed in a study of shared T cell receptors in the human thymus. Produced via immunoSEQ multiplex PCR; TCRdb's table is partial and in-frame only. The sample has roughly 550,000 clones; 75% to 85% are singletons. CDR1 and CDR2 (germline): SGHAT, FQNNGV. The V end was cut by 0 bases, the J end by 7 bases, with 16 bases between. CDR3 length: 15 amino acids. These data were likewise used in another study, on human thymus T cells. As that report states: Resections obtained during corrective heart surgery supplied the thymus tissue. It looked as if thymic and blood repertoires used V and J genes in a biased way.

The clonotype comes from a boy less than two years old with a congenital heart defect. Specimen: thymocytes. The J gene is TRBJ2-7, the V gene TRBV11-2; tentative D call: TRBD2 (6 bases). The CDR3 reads CASSLDRPGAGEQYF. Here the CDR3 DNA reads TGTGCCAGCAGCTTAGATCGGCCGGGCGCGGGAGAGCAGTACTTC.